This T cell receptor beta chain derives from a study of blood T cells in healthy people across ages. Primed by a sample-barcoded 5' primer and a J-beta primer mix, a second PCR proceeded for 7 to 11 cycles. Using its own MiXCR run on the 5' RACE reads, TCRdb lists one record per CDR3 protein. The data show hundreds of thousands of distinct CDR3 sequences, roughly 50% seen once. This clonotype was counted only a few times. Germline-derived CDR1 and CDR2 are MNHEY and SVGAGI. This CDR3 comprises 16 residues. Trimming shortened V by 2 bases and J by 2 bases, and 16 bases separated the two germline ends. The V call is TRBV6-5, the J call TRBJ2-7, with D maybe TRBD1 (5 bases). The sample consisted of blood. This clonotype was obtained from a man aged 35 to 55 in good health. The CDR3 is CASSYPDRLGAYEQYF. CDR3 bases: TGTGCCAGCAGTTACCCCGACCGGTTAGGGGCCTACGAGCAGTACTTC.